Listed below are T cell receptor beta chains from one sample, sequenced in a study of OX40 agonist ivuxolimab in advanced cancers. Here immunoSEQ multiplex PCR was the method, and the copy in TCRdb shows in-frame clones only, minus some. The repertoire holds about 110,000 clones, with roughly 90% as singletons. The starting material was CD4+ or CD8+ T cells sorted from blood, obtained in a trial of the OX40 agonist ivuxolimab. The receptors originated from an adult with an advanced solid tumor such as melanoma, head and neck, liver or kidney cancer. CDR3s include the opening cysteine and the closing phenylalanine or tryptophan. The order of the fields is D gene, CDR3 length, J gene, V gene, clone size, CDR3 DNA, CDR3 protein. The D gene is left open where the match is weak. Where a row states a size, it is once, few, many or the class of an expanded clone; other rows omit it.

D: -
length: 15
J: TRBJ2-3
V: TRBV25-1
size: -
DNA: TGTGCCAGCAGTGAATCTTGGGATCGCACAGATACGCAGTATTTT
CDR3: CASSESWDRTDTQYF

D: -
length: 13
J: TRBJ1-1
V: TRBV6-1
size: -
DNA: TGTGCCAGCAGGGGGCTAGGGAACACTGAAGCTTTCTTT
CDR3: CASRGLGNTEAFF

D: -
length: 14
J: TRBJ2-2
V: TRBV6-1
size: -
DNA: TGTGCCAGCTCTGTCTGGGGGAACACCGGGGAGCTGTTTTTT
CDR3: CASSVWGNTGELFF

D: -
length: 15
J: TRBJ2-1
V: TRBV7-8
size: -
DNA: TGTGCCAGCAGCTTTTCTAGCCCCTCCTACAATGAGCAGTTCTTC
CDR3: CASSFSSPSYNEQFF

D: TRBD1
length: 15
J: TRBJ1-5
V: TRBV7-8
size: -
DNA: TGTGCCAGCAGCCGGGACAGGGGGGACAATCAGCCCCAGCATTTT
CDR3: CASSRDRGDNQPQHF

D: -
length: 14
J: TRBJ2-1
V: TRBV7-9
size: -
DNA: TGTGCCAGCAGCTTTAGACAGGAGGTCGATGAGCAGTTCTTC
CDR3: CASSFRQEVDEQFF

D: TRBD2
length: 16
J: TRBJ2-7
V: TRBV4-1
size: -
DNA: TGCGCCAGCAGCTCAACCGGGACTAGCGGAATCTACGAGCAGTACTTC
CDR3: CASSSTGTSGIYEQYF

D: TRBD1
length: 14
J: TRBJ1-4
V: TRBV5-1
size: -
DNA: TGCGCCAGCAGCTGGACAGGGGGAAATGAAAAACTGTTTTTT
CDR3: CASSWTGGNEKLFF

D: -
length: 13
J: TRBJ1-3
V: TRBV30
size: -
DNA: TGTGCCTACAATACAGGGCCTGGAAACACCATATATTTT
CDR3: CAYNTGPGNTIYF

D: TRBD1
length: 15
J: TRBJ2-1
V: TRBV27
size: -
DNA: TGTGCCAGCCACCTTGGGACAGGGGGATACAATGAGCAGTTCTTC
CDR3: CASHLGTGGYNEQFF

D: -
length: 14
J: TRBJ2-3
V: TRBV7-9
size: -
DNA: TGTGCCAGCAGCCTTGGACAGAGCACAGATACGCAGTATTTT
CDR3: CASSLGQSTDTQYF

D: -
length: 19
J: TRBJ2-3
V: TRBV11-2
size: -
DNA: TGTGCCAGCAGCTCCCGGTTCACACTAGAGGCTTCACACTCAGATACGCAGTATTTT
CDR3: CASSSRFTLEASHSDTQYF

D: TRBD1
length: 17
J: TRBJ2-2
V: TRBV9
size: -
DNA: TGTGCCAGCAGCGTAGTTGGGACAGGGGGCCACACCGGGGAGCTGTTTTTT
CDR3: CASSVVGTGGHTGELFF

D: -
length: 14
J: TRBJ2-5
V: TRBV9
size: -
DNA: TGTGCCAGCAGCGTAGTGGCGTCACAAGGGACCCAGTACTTC
CDR3: CASSVVASQGTQYF

D: -
length: 12
J: TRBJ1-1
V: TRBV6-6
size: -
DNA: TGTGCCAGCAGCTGGGGAGGGACTGAAGCTTTCTTT
CDR3: CASSWGGTEAFF

D: TRBD2
length: 14
J: TRBJ2-5
V: TRBV2
size: once
DNA: TGTGCCAGCGGCCTAGCGGGCGACCGGGGGACCCAGTACTTC
CDR3: CASGLAGDRGTQYF

D: -
length: 12
J: TRBJ2-5
V: TRBV10-3
size: -
DNA: TGTGCCATCAGTGCCAGGAAAGAGACCCAGTACTTC
CDR3: CAISARKETQYF